These 23 T cell receptor beta chains originate from one sample sequenced in a study of blood T cell repertoires in COVID-19. The assay was immunoSEQ multiplex PCR, and TCRdb's table has in-frame clones only and misses some. The repertoire holds approximately 390,000 clones, around 87% seen once, with approximately 7% in the top ten. The sequenced material came from peripheral blood. The receptor set was obtained from a man aged 18 to 30 with active or convalescent COVID-19.

The chain has TRBV7-9 and TRBJ2-3; TRBD1 matches 9 bases. The CDR3 totals 15 residues. J was trimmed by 2 bases and V by 5 bases; bases with no gene match: 5. The germline V gene has CDR1 SEHNR and CDR2 FQNEAQ (reference sequence). DNA for the CDR3: TGTGCCAGCAGCACCGGACAGGGGCTCACAGATACGCAGTATTTT. Protein sequence: CASSTGQGLTDTQYF.

The chain uses TRBV19 and TRBJ1-2; TRBD1 aligns across 8 bases. Looked up from germline, CDR1 is LNHDA and CDR2 is SQIVND (reference sequence). The ends lost 2 bases at V and 3 bases at J; junction bases unmatched: 5. The CDR3 sequence is 15 residues long. Written as DNA, the CDR3 is TGTGCCAGTAGTATAAGGGACAGGACCCACTATGGCTACACCTTC. Translation: CASSIRDRTHYGYTF. Full variable domain (outside the CDR3, taken from reference TRBV19 and TRBJ1-2): DGGITQSPKYLFRKEGQNVTLSCEQNLNHDAMYWYRQDPGQGLRLIYYSQIVNDFQKGDIAEGYSVSREKKESFPLTVTSAQKNPTAFYLCASSIRDRTHYGYTFGSGTRLTVV.

The V call is TRBV7-3, the J call TRBJ1-1; D is ambiguous. CDR3 size: 18 residues. Germline V gives CDR1 SGHTA, CDR2 FQGTGA. V was cut by 5 bases and J by 0 bases, with 22 bases left in between. CDR3: CASSPLWLREIMNTEAFF. In DNA, the CDR3 is TGTGCCAGCAGCCCCTTGTGGCTTAGGGAGATCATGAACACTGAAGCTTTCTTT. The entire variable domain, with the rest obtained from reference TRBV7-3 and TRBJ1-1, is as follows: GAGVSQTPSNKVTEKGKYVELRCDPISGHTALYWYRQSLGQGPEFLIYFQGTGAADDSGLPNDRFFAVRPEGSVSTLKIQRTERGDSAVYLCASSPLWLREIMNTEAFFGQGTRLTVV.

To note about this clone: The sample contains more than one DNA sequence encoding this CDR3. The genes are TRBV2 and TRBJ2-5; perhaps TRBD1 as D (6 bases). The CDR3 runs 12 residues. V lost 4 bases, J lost 5 bases, and 8 bases lay in between. The V gene's germline CDR1 is SNHLY and CDR2 FYNNEI. Here the CDR3 DNA reads TGTGCCAGCAGTGGGGGGCGGGAGACCCAGTACTTC. As protein: CASSGGRETQYF.

The chain combines TRBV7-6 with TRBJ2-3, with 8 bases fitting TRBD1. V was clipped by 2 bases and J by 4 bases; unmatched bases: 5. The germline CDR1 and CDR2 sequences are SGHVS and FNYEAQ. This CDR3 has 15 amino acids. The CDR3 coding sequence is TGTGCCAGCAGCTTATCGACAGGGGTGGCAGATACGCAGTATTTT. Translated, it gives CASSLSTGVADTQYF.

The chain is built from TRBV3-1 (or the pseudogene TRBV3-2) and TRBJ1-4; 10 bases fit TRBD1. The V gene end was trimmed by 4 bases and the J gene end by 3 bases; junction bases not matched to a gene: 5. The CDR3 is 16 residues long. Germline assignment: CDR1 LGHDT and CDR2 YNNKEL (reference sequence). The DNA of the CDR3 is TGTGCCAGCAGCCGAGGGACAGGGGCCGCTAATGAAAAACTGTTTTTT. Protein: CASSRGTGAANEKLFF.

This rearrangement joins TRBV4-2 to TRBJ1-2, with a possible D match to TRBD1 (5 bases). The CDR3 sequence is 16 residues long. Trimming removed 0 bases at V and 8 bases at J, with 19 bases between. Germline V CDR1 and CDR2: LGHNA, YNFKEQ. The CDR3 spells CASSQDEVRVLRGYTF. The DNA of the CDR3 is TGTGCCAGCAGCCAAGATGAAGTCAGGGTTTTACGCGGCTACACCTTC.

The genes are TRBV9 and TRBJ1-2; D gene uncertain. Trimming removed 5 bases from V and 0 bases from J, with 11 bases in between. This CDR3 is built from 14 residues. The germline gives CDR1 SGDLS, CDR2 YYNGEE. CDR3 bases: TGTGCCAGCAGTCCATCGAGGTCTAACTATGGCTACACCTTC. Translated: CASSPSRSNYGYTF.

V is TRBV29-1 and J is TRBJ1-1; 7 nucleotides line up with TRBD1. There are 15 residues in the CDR3. Trimming at V came to 7 bases and at J to 10 bases, leaving 21 bases not matched to a gene. Germline loops: CDR1 SQVTM, CDR2 ANQGSEA. The CDR3 sequence: CSADPGTVVGKVAFF. The CDR3 DNA is TGCAGCGCAGACCCCGGGACAGTCGTGGGAAAAGTAGCTTTCTTT.

This clone was seen just once. CDR3 nucleotides: TGTGCCAGCAGAACGACAGGGGCGGTCCATGGCTACACCTTC. Amino acid sequence: CASRTTGAVHGYTF. The chain uses TRBV28 and TRBJ1-2, with TRBD1 matching over 8 bases. The CDR3 runs 14 residues. Germline V gene lookup returns CDR1 MDHEN and CDR2 SYDVKM. V lost 6 bases and J lost 6; bases outside the gene matches: 9.

The chain recombines TRBV10-3 with TRBJ2-3; 7 bases are shared with TRBD1. Germline loops: CDR1 ENHRY, CDR2 SYGVKD. The CDR3 sequence is 14 residues long. The junction had 8 bases not matched to a gene; V was cut back by 6 bases and J by 5 bases. CDR3: CAIREPGQLDTQYF. The CDR3 bases are TGTGCCATCAGGGAACCGGGACAGTTAGATACGCAGTATTTT.

This sequence joins TRBV5-6 and TRBJ2-7; 9 bases fit TRBD1. This CDR3 spans 15 amino acids. Germline loops: CDR1 SGHDT, CDR2 YYEEEE. The V and J ends lost 2 bases and 0 bases, in that order; junction bases with no gene match: 3. CDR3 nucleotide sequence: TGTGCCAGCAGCTTTAGACAGGGGGACTCCTACGAGCAGTACTTC. Its protein product is CASSFRQGDSYEQYF.

The chain joins TRBV19 to TRBJ2-7; D may be TRBD1 (5 bases). CDR1 is LNHDA and CDR2 is SQIVND in the germline V gene (reference sequence). The CDR3 contains 13 residues. V lost 3 bases and J 2 bases, leaving 8 bases between the germline ends. The CDR3 sequence: CASSIAGPYEQYF. CDR3 nucleotide sequence: TGTGCCAGTAGTATCGCAGGGCCCTACGAGCAGTACTTC.

The rearrangement links TRBV5-4 to TRBJ2-1, with a possible D match to TRBD1 (5 bases). Germline lookup yields CDR1 SGHNT and CDR2 YYREEE (reference sequence). With 3 bases removed from V and 0 bases from J, the gap between germline ends came to 13 bases. The CDR3 runs 16 residues. CDR3 in DNA: TGTGCCAGCAGCTCAGGGCTGGGAAGCTCCTACAATGAGCAGTTCTTC. The encoded protein is CASSSGLGSSYNEQFF. The entire variable domain, with the rest obtained from reference TRBV5-4 and TRBJ2-1, is as follows: ETGVTQSPTHLIKTRGQQVTLRCSSQSGHNTVSWYQQALGQGPQFIFQYYREEENGRGNFPPRFSGLQFPNYSSELNVNALELDDSALYLCASSSGLGSSYNEQFFGPGTRLTVL.

Here the CDR3 DNA reads TGTGCCACCAGCAGTCCCGGGACAGGGGGCTACGAGCAGTACTTC. It encodes CATSSPGTGGYEQYF. The gene calls are TRBV15 and TRBJ2-7, with 11 bases fitting TRBD1. CDR3 length: 15 residues. Germline V lookup: CDR1 LNHNV, CDR2 YYDKDF (reference sequence). With 3 bases clipped from V and 3 bases from J, the junction kept 4 bases outside the gene matches. The full variable domain, with the rest looked up from reference TRBV15 and TRBJ2-7, is DAMVIQNPRYQVTQFGKPVTLSCSQTLNHNVMYWYQQKSSQAPKLLFHYYDKDFNNEADTPDNFQSRRPNTSFCFLDIRSPGLGDTAMYLCATSSPGTGGYEQYFGPGTRLTVT.

This chain joins TRBV5-5 and TRBJ2-2; TRBD1 agrees at 8 bases. V lost 0 bases and J lost 6; bases outside the gene matches: 4. Germline loops: CDR1 SGHKS, CDR2 YYEKEE (reference sequence). The CDR3 is 15 amino acids. The CDR3 sequence is CASSLVTGVPGELFF. As DNA, the CDR3 is TGTGCCAGCAGCTTGGTGACAGGGGTTCCCGGGGAGCTGTTTTTT.

On this clone: The sample holds other DNA sequences that translate to the same CDR3. J is TRBJ2-1 and V is TRBV9; 7 bases match TRBD2. The germline V gene has CDR1 SGDLS and CDR2 YYNGEE. The V gene end was trimmed by 0 bases and the J gene end by 6 bases; junction bases not matched to a gene: 3. CDR3 length: 14 amino acids. DNA for the CDR3: TGTGCCAGCAGCGTAGTTTCGGGGGGCAATGAGCAGTTCTTC. This encodes CASSVVSGGNEQFF.

This rearrangement joins TRBV4-3 to TRBJ1-1; D may be TRBD1 (5 bases). V was clipped by 0 bases and J by 12 bases, with 17 bases between them. Per germline, CDR1 LGHNA and CDR2 YSLEER. The CDR3 covers 14 residues. Here the CDR3 DNA reads TGCGCCAGCAGCCAAGAAGGGGCCCTCACGCTGCCTTTCTTT. It yields the protein CASSQEGALTLPFF.

The J gene is TRBJ1-5, the V gene TRBV9; 10 positions agree with TRBD1. Germline V gene data show CDR1 as SGDLS and CDR2 as YYNGEE. This CDR3 is built from 16 residues. Trimming cost V 0 bases and J 9 bases; bases outside gene matches: 9. CDR3 in DNA: TGTGCCAGCAGCGTAGCGTCTGACAGGGGGCAAGGGCCCCAGCATTTT. Its translation is CASSVASDRGQGPQHF.

This clone was detected many times. The gene calls are TRBV7-2 and TRBJ1-2; D is undetermined. Germline loops: CDR1 SGHTA, CDR2 FQGNSA. V lost 5 bases to trimming and J lost 2 bases, with 15 bases between them. The CDR3 consists of 15 residues. The CDR3 spells CASSPGGPLNYGYTF. CDR3 in DNA: TGTGCCAGCAGCCCCGGAGGGCCCCTAAACTATGGCTACACCTTC.

This chain links TRBV6-4 with TRBJ2-1; weak D call: TRBD1 (6 bases). The CDR3 length is 15 residues. V was cut by 3 bases and J by 3 bases, with 12 bases left in between. The germline V gene has CDR1 MRHNA and CDR2 SNTAGT. CDR3 sequence: CASSDGGGDYNEQFF. Here the CDR3 DNA reads TGTGCCAGCAGTGATGGGGGCGGAGACTACAATGAGCAGTTCTTC.

The chain combines TRBV3-1 (or the pseudogene TRBV3-2) with TRBJ1-3, with D hard to call. V was cut by 2 bases and J by 0 bases, with 5 bases left in between. Looked up from germline, CDR1 is LGHDT and CDR2 is YNNKEL (reference sequence). This CDR3 is 14 amino acids long. CDR3 loop: CASSQLYSGNTIYF. DNA for the CDR3: TGTGCCAGCAGCCAACTCTACTCTGGAAACACCATATATTTT.

V and J are TRBV7-2 and TRBJ1-5; tentative D call: TRBD1 (5 bases). From germline, CDR1 is SGHTA and CDR2 FQGNSA. With 4 bases removed from V and 9 bases from J, the gap between germline ends came to 16 bases. The CDR3 is 14 amino acids. CDR3 nucleotides: TGTGCCAGCAGCTCGCGCGGGGGGGGATGGCCCCAGCATTTT. It codes for CASSSRGGGWPQHF. Looking up the rest from reference TRBV7-2 and TRBJ1-5 gives the full variable domain: GAGVSQSPSNKVTEKGKDVELRCDPISGHTALYWYRQSLGQGLEFLIYFQGNSAPDKSGLPSDRFSAERTGGSVSTLTIQRTQQEDSAVYLCASSSRGGGWPQHFGDGTRLSIL.